One sample yielded the 15 T cell receptor beta chains listed below, sequenced in a study of OX40 agonist ivuxolimab in advanced cancers. The protocol was immunoSEQ multiplex PCR, while the TCRdb copy is restricted to in-frame clones and leaves out a portion. This table holds fewer than 55,000 clones, around nine tenths found once. Specimen: CD4+ or CD8+ T cells sorted from blood, collected in a trial of the OX40 agonist ivuxolimab. The origin of the receptors is an adult with an advanced solid tumor such as melanoma, head and neck, liver or kidney cancer.

The chain's CDR3 is CASSWDRSNTEAFF. For the CDR3, the DNA is TGTGCCAGCAGTTGGGATAGGTCGAACACTGAAGCTTTCTTT. This chain connects TRBV27 to TRBJ1-1; D remains ambiguous. The germline V gene encodes CDR1 MNHEY and CDR2 SMNVEV (reference sequence). Trimming cost V 4 bases and J 1 base, with 10 bases left between them. The CDR3 extends over 14 amino acids.

This chain joins TRBV9 and TRBJ2-5; D is undetermined. The germline V gene encodes CDR1 SGDLS and CDR2 YYNGEE. There are 12 residues in the CDR3. V lost 3 bases, J lost 7 bases, and 10 bases lay in between. CDR3 amino acids: CASSEGVGTQYF. CDR3 nucleotide sequence: TGTGCCAGCAGCGAAGGAGTGGGGACCCAGTACTTC.

The genes are TRBV7-9 and TRBJ1-5; perhaps TRBD1 as D (6 bases). The germline gives CDR1 SEHNR, CDR2 FQNEAQ (reference sequence). Trimming took off 5 bases at V and 6 bases at J, with 8 bases between the two ends. The CDR3 contains 12 residues. The chain's CDR3 is CASSRGGQPQHF. CDR3 sequence (DNA): TGTGCCAGCAGCCGAGGGGGTCAGCCCCAGCATTTT.

This clone was counted only a few times. J is TRBJ2-1 and V is TRBV4-1; D may correspond to TRBD1 or TRBD2 (6 bases each). The germline V and J ends were trimmed by 4 bases and 6 bases, with 25 bases remaining between them. There are 18 residues in the CDR3. The germline gives CDR1 MGHRA, CDR2 YSYEKL. CDR3 nucleotide sequence: TGCGCCAGCAGCCCCGACCAGCGGAGGGGGGCGGTGGGCAATGAGCAGTTCTTC. It yields the protein CASSPDQRRGAVGNEQFF.

The chain links TRBV5-8 to TRBJ2-7; a possible D gene is TRBD2 (6 bases). V was clipped by 3 bases and J by 2 bases, with 21 bases between them. Germline V gives CDR1 SGHTS, CDR2 YDEGEE. The CDR3 is 17 amino acids. Written as DNA, the CDR3 is TGTGCCAGCAGCTCTAGGGAGGCTGGGGACTGGGCCTACGAGCAGTACTTC. It specifies CASSSREAGDWAYEQYF. The entire variable domain, with the rest obtained from reference TRBV5-8 and TRBJ2-7, is as follows: EAGVTQSPTHLIKTRGQQATLRCSPISGHTSVYWYQQALGLGLQFLLWYDEGEERNRGNFPPRFSGRQFPNYSSELNVNALELEDSALYLCASSSREAGDWAYEQYFGPGTRLTVT.

This clone has only a few counts. The V call is TRBV6-1, the J call TRBJ1-5; unclear D gene. The CDR3 is 14 residues long. From germline, CDR1 is MNHNS and CDR2 SASEGT. Trimming took 7 bases from V and 6 from J, leaving 16 bases between them. The CDR3: CASKGPDKGQPQHF. As DNA, the CDR3 is TGTGCCAGCAAAGGACCCGACAAGGGTCAGCCCCAGCATTTT.

This clone turned up a few times. The chain combines TRBV4-1 with TRBJ1-1; the D is unclear. CDR1 MGHRA and CDR2 YSYEKL come from the germline V gene. The CDR3 runs to 13 residues. Between the trimmed V and J ends, which lost 3 bases and 3 bases, there was a span of 8 bases. The DNA for the CDR3 is TGCGCCAGCAGCCACCAAAAGGACACTGAAGCTTTCTTT. This encodes CASSHQKDTEAFF.

V is TRBV4-1 and J is TRBJ2-3, with no clear D. Germline V gene lookup returns CDR1 MGHRA and CDR2 YSYEKL. Trimming shortened V by 4 bases and J by 5 bases, and 10 bases separated the two germline ends. The CDR3 length is 13 residues. The CDR3 loop reads CASSPLSGDTQYF. DNA for the CDR3: TGCGCCAGCAGCCCCCTATCCGGAGATACGCAGTATTTT.

The V and J genes are TRBV4-2 and TRBJ2-3; D could derive from TRBD1 or TRBD2 (5 bases each). There are 14 residues in the CDR3. Germline assignment: CDR1 LGHNA and CDR2 YNFKEQ. V lost 1 base and J 2 bases, leaving 7 bases between the germline ends. CDR3: CASSQAGPTDTQYF. In DNA, the CDR3 is TGTGCCAGCAGCCAAGCGGGACCCACAGATACGCAGTATTTT.

This clone was recorded once. The chain joins TRBV4-3 to TRBJ2-3, with TRBD2 matching 10 bases. V was pared by 8 bases and J by 2 bases, with 4 bases of the junction left unmatched. CDR1 is LGHNA and CDR2 is YSLEER in the germline V gene. This CDR3 is 14 amino acids long. Here the CDR3 reads CASHSGGPTDTQYF. In DNA, the CDR3 is TGCGCCAGCCATAGCGGGGGGCCCACAGATACGCAGTATTTT.

V and J are TRBV19 and TRBJ2-7; D is ambiguous. The germline gives CDR1 LNHDA, CDR2 SQIVND (reference sequence). The CDR3 sequence is 11 residues long. Trimming shortened V by 6 bases and J by 3 bases, and 6 bases separated the two germline ends. The CDR3 is CASSLGYEQYF. The CDR3 coding sequence is TGTGCCAGTAGCCTCGGCTACGAGCAGTACTTC.

Concerning this clone itself: Within the sample, other DNA sequences also encode this same CDR3. This rearrangement joins TRBV29-1 to TRBJ1-3; 7 bases line up with TRBD1. CDR1 SQVTM and CDR2 ANQGSEA come from the germline V gene. Trimming cost V 5 bases and J 0 bases; bases outside gene matches: 4. The length of the CDR3 is 14 residues. The DNA of the CDR3 is TGCAGCGTTCAGGGGGAAAACTCTGGAAACACCATATATTTT. It translates to CSVQGENSGNTIYF.

This rearrangement joins TRBV4-3 to TRBJ2-2; 9 nucleotides match TRBD1. The junction had 8 bases not matched to a gene; V was cut back by 2 bases and J by 4 bases. CDR3 length equals 17 residues. Germline CDR1 reads LGHNA; CDR2 reads YSLEER. The CDR3 sequence: CASSQSQTGGSTGELFF. CDR3 nucleotides: TGCGCCAGCAGCCAATCCCAGACAGGGGGAAGCACCGGGGAGCTGTTTTTT.

The chain joins TRBV2 to TRBJ1-1; D call uncertain. The CDR3 consists of 12 residues. Trimming cost V 4 bases and J 0 bases, with 3 bases left between them. The germline V gene has CDR1 SNHLY and CDR2 FYNNEI. In DNA form, the CDR3 reads TGTGCCAGCAGTGGGCTGAACACTGAAGCTTTCTTT. Translating gives CASSGLNTEAFF.

The chain employs TRBV11-3 and TRBJ2-1, with 7 bases identical to TRBD1. This CDR3 region has 16 residues. The germline gives CDR1 SGHNT, CDR2 YENEEA. J lost 0 bases, V lost 5 bases, and 7 bases had no gene match. The DNA of the CDR3 is TGTGCCAGCAGCCCCAGGACAGGTAGCTCCTACAATGAGCAGTTCTTC. This gives the protein CASSPRTGSSYNEQFF.